This T cell receptor (beta chain) appears in the sequencing data of a study of cytomegalovirus exposure and HLA in healthy donors. Points from the study as a whole: A later analysis found TCR association rates differed by HLA locus, highest for DRB1 and lowest for HLA-C. With high specificity and sensitivity, the classifier reportedly diagnosed cytomegalovirus status. The study listed under 200 cytomegalovirus-associated TCR beta chains.

V lost 3 bases and J lost 3; bases outside the gene matches: 5. Germline values: CDR1 KGHSH, CDR2 LQKENI. CDR3 length: 16 amino acids. Notes on this clone: The antigen remains undetermined.

The study ran its PCR with 60 Vbeta and 13 Jbeta primers. Only in-frame clones appear in the TCRdb table, and some are missing; sequencing was by immunoSEQ multiplex PCR. The sample contains some 33,000 clones, about 63% of which appear only once. The origin of this receptor is a man aged 50 or older in good health and CMV-seropositive. Specimen: PBMCs. The chain couples TRBV18 to TRBJ1-5; 10 nucleotides agree with TRBD1. CDR3 sequence: CASSPQDRGSNQPQHF. The DNA for the CDR3 is TGTGCCAGCTCACCCCAGGACAGGGGGTCCAATCAGCCCCAGCATTTT. Full variable domain (outside the CDR3, taken from reference TRBV18 and TRBJ1-5): NAGVMQNPRHLVRRRGQEARLRCSPMKGHSHVYWYRQLPEEGLKFMVYLQKENIIDESGMPKERFSAEFPKEGPSILRIQQVVRGDSAAYFCASSPQDRGSNQPQHFGDGTRLSIL.